One sample yielded the 8 T cell receptor beta chains listed below, sequenced in a study of cytomegalovirus exposure and HLA in healthy donors. Primers included in the PCR were 60 Vbeta and 13 Jbeta primers. Some clones are missing from TCRdb's copy, which holds only in-frame ones; the method was immunoSEQ multiplex PCR. This sample carries about 72,000 clones, more than 80% of them seen once, and the ten largest clones take 6.5%. The material sequenced was PBMCs. These receptors all stem from a human donor in good health.

The chain couples TRBV7-7 to TRBJ2-5; D remains ambiguous. The CDR3 length is 12 residues. Per the germline V gene, CDR1 is SSHAT and CDR2 is FNYEAQ (reference sequence). Trimming removed 5 bases at V and 2 bases at J, with 6 bases between. The CDR3 nucleotides read TGTGCCAGCAGCGCAGGACAAGAGACCCAGTACTTC. It yields the protein CASSAGQETQYF.

The chain combines TRBV10-2 with TRBJ1-3, with no clear D. Trimming left V 10 bases short and J 4 bases short, with 14 bases between. The CDR3 length is 13 residues. Germline V gene sequence: CDR1 WSHSY, CDR2 SAAADI. CDR3: CATREDPGNTIYF. Here the CDR3 DNA reads TGCGCCACTAGGGAGGATCCCGGAAACACCATATATTTT.

This rearrangement joins TRBV5-4 to TRBJ2-7, with D perhaps TRBD1 (6 bases). The CDR3 extends over 13 amino acids. The germline V gene has CDR1 SGHNT and CDR2 YYREEE (reference sequence). Between the trimmed V and J ends, which lost 4 bases and 5 bases, there was a span of 13 bases. The CDR3 protein is CASSPQGRNEQYF. CDR3 bases: TGTGCCAGCAGCCCCCAGGGGAGAAACGAGCAGTACTTC.

This clone has just a few counts. The chain uses TRBV7-9 and TRBJ2-3; D possibly corresponds to TRBD1 (7 bases). Trimming stripped 3 bases from V and 2 bases from J, with 15 bases between. There are 16 residues in the CDR3. In germline, CDR1 is SEHNR, CDR2 FQNEAQ (reference sequence). Here the CDR3 DNA reads TGTGCCAGCAGCTTCCAAGGGGGCGGGAACACAGATACGCAGTATTTT. Protein product: CASSFQGGGNTDTQYF.

This clone was seen only once. V is TRBV10-3 and J is TRBJ2-1; 14 bases fit TRBD2. The germline CDR1 and CDR2 sequences are ENHRY and SYGVKD. Trimming removed 0 bases from V and 9 bases from J; junction bases left unmatched: 7. The CDR3 loop spans 17 amino acids. CDR3 loop: CAISESKGLAGVAEQFF. CDR3 sequence (DNA): TGTGCCATCAGTGAGTCGAAGGGACTAGCGGGGGTGGCTGAGCAGTTCTTC.

About this clone itself: Its ends do not fully match the called genes, so a read error is possible. The chain employs TRBV7-2 and TRBJ1-2, with a weak D call TRBD1 (6 bases). Germline V lookup: CDR1 SGHTA, CDR2 FQGNSA. This CDR3 has 16 residues. CDR3 sequence reads: CASTSGGGPSNYGYPF. CDR3 bases: TGTGCCAGCACCAGTGGCGGGGGGCCTTCTAACTATGGCTACCCCTTC. The variable domain in full, with the rest retrieved from reference TRBV7-2 and TRBJ1-2, is GAGVSQSPSNKVTEKGKDVELRCDPISGHTALYWYRQSLGQGLEFLIYFQGNSAPDKSGLPSDRFSAERTGGSVSTLTIQRTQQEDSAVYLCASTSGGGPSNYGYPFGSGTRLTVV.

J is TRBJ1-4 and V is TRBV2; 7 bases are shared with TRBD1. CDR1 and CDR2 (germline): SNHLY, FYNNEI. V dropped 6 bases and J dropped 7; count of bases not matched to a gene: 11. The CDR3 sequence is 15 residues long. For the CDR3, the DNA is TGTGCCAGCAGCAAAGAGGGGGCGGGTGGTGAAAAACTGTTTTTT. Amino acid sequence: CASSKEGAGGEKLFF.

The chain carries TRBV27 and TRBJ2-7, with D maybe TRBD1 (5 bases). V lost 8 bases and J 2 bases, leaving 16 bases between the germline ends. This CDR3 has 14 residues. CDR1 and CDR2 (germline): MNHEY, SMNVEV (reference sequence). The CDR3 DNA sequence: TGTGCCAGCGCTCGGAAGGGGCTCCCCTACGAGCAGTACTTC. It translates to CASARKGLPYEQYF.